Reported below is one TCR beta chain. Random-hexamer reverse transcription was applied to about 0.5 to 1 ug RNA. TCRdb reanalysed the immunoSEQ multiplex PCR reads using MiXCR and keeps one entry per CDR3 protein. The sample lists 75,000 to 95,000 distinct CDR3 sequences, under 95% occurring once. This entry is derived from a study of CD8 T cells in Susac syndrome. CD8+ and CD4+ blood T cells underwent TCR beta sequencing. Germline V lookup: CDR1 LNHDA, CDR2 SQIVND (reference sequence). The length of the CDR3 is 14 residues. V gave up 3 bases and J gave up 8 bases; unmatched junction bases: 8. The TCR originated in a human donor with Susac syndrome. What was sequenced was CD8+ T cells from PBMCs. V is TRBV19 and J is TRBJ1-2; 8 positions match TRBD1. CDR3 amino acids: CASSIAVTGDGYTF. CDR3 DNA: TGTGCCAGTAGTATCGCCGTGACAGGGGACGGCTACACCTTC.